Below, 27 T cell receptor beta chains from the same sample are listed, as sequenced in a study of blood T cells in healthy people across ages (dated by TCRdb to 2014 to 2015). The library was prepared using 5' RACE. Sequencer: Illumina HiSeq 2500. A second PCR of about 7 to 12 cycles was run with a J-beta primer mix and a sample-barcoded 5' primer. Using fastp at Q25 and MiXCR, TCRdb reprocessed the public reads and kept productive beta chains. Under each unique CDR3 protein, matching rows form one entry showing the most common genes and DNA. The sample yields 700,000 to 900,000 distinct CDR3 sequences; 50% to 65% were counted once. The ten largest make up around 41% of the sample. Material for sequencing was blood. These TCRs come from an elderly man in good health.

V and J are TRBV20-1 and TRBJ2-1; TRBD2 matches 8 bases. The germline V gene has CDR1 DFQATT and CDR2 SNEGSKA (reference sequence). Losses at the gene ends were 8 bases for V and 6 bases for J; bases not matched to a gene: 9. CDR3 length: 13 amino acids. CDR3 coding DNA: TGCAGTAGAAGCGGACTAGCCTCCAATGAGCAGTTCTTC. Translating it yields CSRSGLASNEQFF.

The chain is built from TRBV4-1 and TRBJ2-1; the match to TRBD2 covers 9 bases. Looked up from germline, CDR1 is MGHRA and CDR2 is YSYEKL. The CDR3 extends over 17 amino acids. Germline trimming cut 4 bases from V and 2 bases from J; bases unmatched to any gene: 9. The CDR3 loop reads CASSLRGREGPYNEQFF. Here the CDR3 DNA reads TGCGCCAGCAGCCTTCGCGGGCGGGAGGGCCCCTACAATGAGCAGTTCTTC.

The V gene is TRBV29-1, the J gene TRBJ2-5; the D call may be TRBD1 or TRBD2 (6 bases each). Germline CDR1 is SQVTM and CDR2 is ANQGSEA. The CDR3 is made up of 16 amino acids. The V and J ends lost 7 bases and 8 bases respectively, with 29 bases between them. CDR3 sequence reads: CSGSGAGRWVEKTQYF. The CDR3 DNA sequence: TGCAGCGGATCGGGGGCAGGTCGTTGGGTTGAGAAAACCCAGTACTTC.

CDR3 bases: TGCAGTGCTAGTGACAGGGGCCGAGCCCGAAATTCACCCCTCCACTTT. Protein product: CSASDRGRARNSPLHF. The rearrangement links TRBV20-1 to TRBJ1-6; 8 nucleotides align to TRBD1. This CDR3 contains 16 residues. Germline lookup yields CDR1 DFQATT and CDR2 SNEGSKA (reference sequence). The V segment lost 3 bases and the J segment 7 bases; nucleotides outside the gene matches: 11.

The J gene is TRBJ2-7, the V gene TRBV2; tentatively, D is TRBD1 (6 bases). With 1 base removed from V and 1 base from J, the gap between germline ends came to 8 bases. The CDR3 sequence is 14 residues long. The V gene's germline CDR1 is SNHLY and CDR2 FYNNEI. CDR3 DNA sequence: TGTGCCAGCAGTGAAGTAGGGGGATCCTACGAGCAGTACTTC. Amino acids: CASSEVGGSYEQYF.

For the CDR3, the DNA is TGTGCCACCAGCAGAGAGGCTCACAATGAGCAGTTCTTC. Translated, it gives CATSREAHNEQFF. The chain combines TRBV15 with TRBJ2-1; D is uncertain. Trimming removed 0 bases at V and 5 bases at J, with 5 bases between. CDR1 LNHNV and CDR2 YYDKDF come from the germline V gene (reference sequence). The CDR3 loop spans 13 amino acids. The variable domain in full, completed from reference TRBV15 and TRBJ2-1, reads DAMVIQNPRYQVTQFGKPVTLSCSQTLNHNVMYWYQQKSSQAPKLLFHYYDKDFNNEADTPDNFQSRRPNTSFCFLDIRSPGLGDTAMYLCATSREAHNEQFFGPGTRLTVL.

The chain combines TRBV9 with TRBJ2-1; D may match TRBD1 or TRBD2 (5 bases each). Germline assignment: CDR1 SGDLS and CDR2 YYNGEE. Trimming pared 2 bases from V and 2 bases from J, leaving 11 bases between. CDR3 length: 15 amino acids. The CDR3, as DNA: TGTGCCAGCAGCGTCCCGGGGCGGACCTACAATGAGCAGTTCTTC. This encodes CASSVPGRTYNEQFF. Based on the CDR3 plus reference TRBV9 and TRBJ2-1, the full variable domain is DSGVTQTPKHLITATGQRVTLRCSPRSGDLSVYWYQQSLDQGLQFLIQYYNGEERAKGNILERFSAQQFPDLHSELNLSSLELGDSALYFCASSVPGRTYNEQFFGPGTRLTVL.

This chain uses TRBV7-9 with TRBJ2-3, with a weak D call TRBD1 (5 bases). With 8 bases removed from V and 5 bases from J, the gap between germline ends came to 14 bases. Germline V gene sequence: CDR1 SEHNR, CDR2 FQNEAQ (reference sequence). The CDR3 sequence is 13 residues long. The CDR3 region has the DNA TGTGCCAGCGCCAGGGAAAAGTTAGATACGCAGTATTTT. Translating gives CASAREKLDTQYF.

The chain recombines TRBV6-2 or TRBV6-3 with TRBJ2-7; D possibly corresponds to TRBD1 (6 bases). The CDR3 extends over 13 amino acids. Germline values: CDR1 MNHEY, CDR2 SVGEGT. V lost 7 bases and J 3 bases, leaving 13 bases between the germline ends. CDR3 in amino acids: CASTLIQGYEQYF. CDR3 nucleotides: TGTGCCAGCACTCTGATACAGGGCTACGAGCAGTACTTC.

A few counts support this clonotype. The chain carries TRBV10-3 and TRBJ2-3, with 10 bases matching TRBD2. This CDR3 is built from 16 residues. CDR1 ENHRY and CDR2 SYGVKD come from the germline V gene. Trimming took 0 bases from V and 14 from J; bases not matched to a gene: 14. DNA for the CDR3: TGTGCCATCAGTGAGTCCCCTCGAGCGGGAGGGGGATACGCGTATTTT. It specifies CAISESPRAGGGYAYF.

The V gene is TRBV7-6, the J gene TRBJ2-1; the D gene could be TRBD1 or TRBD2 (5 bases each). Trimming left V 5 bases short and J 7 bases short, with 15 bases between. Germline CDR1 and CDR2: SGHVS and FNYEAQ. This CDR3 spans 14 amino acids. The CDR3 nucleotides are TGTGCCAGCAGCCCCCACCGGGACGGTAATGAGCAGTTCTTC. Protein product: CASSPHRDGNEQFF.

The chain joins TRBV13 to TRBJ2-7; 8 positions agree with TRBD2. Trimming cost V 3 bases and J 2 bases; bases outside gene matches: 6. In germline, CDR1 is PRHDT, CDR2 FYEKMQ (reference sequence). The CDR3 is made up of 15 amino acids. The CDR3 protein is CASSFKTSAPYEQYF. CDR3 sequence (DNA): TGTGCCAGCAGCTTTAAGACTAGCGCGCCCTACGAGCAGTACTTC.

The gene calls are TRBV6-2 or TRBV6-3 and TRBJ2-4; 10 nucleotides align to TRBD2. The length of the CDR3 is 15 residues. The germline CDR1 and CDR2 sequences are MNHEY and SVGEGT. V lost 0 bases to trimming and J lost 13 bases; unmatched junction nucleotides: 9. The CDR3 DNA is TGTGCCAGCAGTTACTCAGCGGGAGGGCTGGAGGAGCAGTACTTC. The encoded protein is CASSYSAGGLEEQYF.

This clonotype has a count of ten or more. This chain joins TRBV5-1 and TRBJ1-3, with D possibly being TRBD1 (6 bases). The CDR3 loop spans 16 amino acids. Between the trimmed V and J ends, which lost 2 bases and 0 bases, there was a span of 12 bases. CDR1 and CDR2 (germline): SGHRS, YFSETQ. CDR3 sequence (DNA): TGCGCCAGCAGCTTACTCCGGGGGCGCTCTGGAAACACCATATATTTT. It codes for CASSLLRGRSGNTIYF.

J is TRBJ2-4 and V is TRBV20-1, with TRBD2 matching 7 bases. The J call is doubtful: the DNA matches TRBJ2-7 better. The CDR3 spans 13 residues. Germline V CDR1 and CDR2: DFQATT, SNEGSKA (reference sequence). The CDR3 reads CSARKGLPYEQYF. The CDR3 DNA is TGCAGTGCTAGAAAGGGACTACCATACGAGCAGTACTTC.

The rearrangement links TRBV5-1 to TRBJ2-3; D possibly corresponds to TRBD1 (6 bases). Germline lookup yields CDR1 SGHRS and CDR2 YFSETQ. This CDR3 spans 15 amino acids. Trimming removed 4 bases from V and 1 base from J, with 13 bases in between. CDR3 sequence: CASSPHGGGTDTQYF. For the CDR3, the DNA is TGCGCCAGCAGCCCCCATGGGGGCGGCACAGATACGCAGTATTTT.

This chain uses TRBV11-1 with TRBJ1-5; TRBD1 aligns across 8 bases. With 5 bases clipped from V and 7 bases from J, the junction kept 7 bases outside the gene matches. The CDR3 contains 14 residues. The germline CDR1 and CDR2 sequences are SGHAT and FQDESV (reference sequence). In DNA form, the CDR3 reads TGTGCCAGCAGCCCCGGACAGGGCGACCAGCCCCAGCATTTT. Protein sequence: CASSPGQGDQPQHF.

The chain recombines TRBV27 with TRBJ2-7; TRBD1 matches 7 bases. The ends lost 6 bases at V and 3 bases at J; junction bases unmatched: 8. The germline V gene encodes CDR1 MNHEY and CDR2 SMNVEV (reference sequence). The CDR3 extends over 14 amino acids. CDR3 residues: CASRPGGKLYEQYF. The CDR3 nucleotides are TGTGCCAGCAGGCCAGGGGGTAAACTCTACGAGCAGTACTTC.

The chain is built from TRBV4-2 and TRBJ2-1; TRBD1 or TRBD2 may be the D gene (5 bases each). Germline V gives CDR1 LGHNA, CDR2 YNFKEQ. Trimming stripped 1 base from V and 15 bases from J, with 25 bases between. The CDR3 loop spans 16 amino acids. CDR3 sequence (DNA): TGTGCCAGCAGCCAAGGGCTCGGTAGCGCCGCTCCTAGGGGGTTCTTC. Translated: CASSQGLGSAAPRGFF.

The rearrangement links TRBV5-1 to TRBJ2-2; D tentatively fits TRBD1 or TRBD2 (5 bases each). The CDR3 loop spans 16 amino acids. The germline V gene has CDR1 SGHRS and CDR2 YFSETQ. Trimming pared 3 bases from V and 4 bases from J, leaving 16 bases between. CDR3 DNA: TGCGCCAGCAGCTCGCCTCGACAGAGGGGCACCGGGGAGCTGTTTTTT. It codes for CASSSPRQRGTGELFF.

The J gene is TRBJ2-4, the V gene TRBV5-4; 8 bases match TRBD2. V lost 0 bases, J lost 6 bases, and 11 bases stayed unmatched. Germline V lookup: CDR1 SGHNT, CDR2 YYREEE (reference sequence). The CDR3 covers 17 residues. The CDR3 sequence is CASSLDGISGVGNIQYF. In nucleotides, the CDR3 is TGTGCCAGCAGCTTGGATGGCATTAGCGGGGTTGGAAACATTCAGTACTTC.

This clonotype was recorded only once. The CDR3 DNA sequence: TGTGCCAGCAGACCCTTCCCCGGGACAGGGTACCAAGAGACCCAGTACTTC. Residues: CASRPFPGTGYQETQYF. This sequence joins TRBV2 and TRBJ2-5, with TRBD1 matching 9 bases. Per germline, CDR1 SNHLY and CDR2 FYNNEI. V shed 6 bases, J shed 0 bases, and the junction held 11 bases outside the gene matches. The CDR3 has 17 residues.

This clonotype was observed a handful of times. The V gene is TRBV7-8, the J gene TRBJ2-7; maybe TRBD2 (6 bases). The germline gives CDR1 SGHVS, CDR2 FQNEAQ. V was cut by 2 bases and J by 3 bases, with 11 bases left in between. This CDR3 comprises 14 residues. The CDR3 bases are TGTGCCAGCAGCTTAACAGGACTATTCTACGAGCAGTACTTC. Its protein is CASSLTGLFYEQYF.

J is TRBJ2-4 and V is TRBV25-1, with 12 bases aligning to TRBD2. The DNA end is a closer match to TRBJ2-7, so the J assignment may be wrong. The CDR3 spans 16 residues. From germline, CDR1 is MGHDK and CDR2 SYGVNS. The CDR3 region is CASSQTTSGRASEQYF. CDR3 nucleotides: TGTGCCAGCAGTCAAACGACTAGCGGGAGAGCCTCCGAGCAGTACTTC.

This sequence joins TRBV12-5 and TRBJ2-5; no definite D call. Germline V lookup: CDR1 LGHNT, CDR2 FRNRAP. Trimming cost V 4 bases and J 5 bases, with 8 bases left between them. The CDR3 spans 12 residues. The DNA of the CDR3 is TGTGCTAGTGGTTCCCTAGTCGAGACCCAGTACTTC. This codes for CASGSLVETQYF.

The chain combines TRBV7-8 with TRBJ2-6, with 14 bases fitting TRBD2. The trim removed 6 bases at V and 4 bases at J, leaving 8 bases unmatched. Germline lookup yields CDR1 SGHVS and CDR2 FQNEAQ. CDR3 length equals 18 residues. CDR3 protein: CASSFRLAGGPGANVLTF. CDR3 coding DNA: TGTGCCAGCAGTTTCCGACTAGCGGGAGGGCCCGGGGCCAACGTCCTGACTTTC.

This clonotype occurred a few times. The chain carries TRBV28 and TRBJ2-1; 11 positions match TRBD2. Germline values: CDR1 MDHEN, CDR2 SYDVKM. V was pared by 6 bases and J by 7 bases, with 11 bases of the junction left unmatched. The CDR3 runs to 16 residues. The CDR3 loop reads CASRSSGRGRINEQFF. The CDR3 DNA sequence: TGTGCCAGCAGGAGTAGCGGGAGGGGCCGGATAAATGAGCAGTTCTTC.